This entry describes one TCR beta chain. Patients of the Seattle cohort, enrolled during active infection, were followed longitudinally. Authors' methods: Amplifying reference gene primers gave estimates of nucleated cell counts. TCRdb's copy holds only in-frame clones and misses some; the assay was immunoSEQ multiplex PCR. The V and J calls and the clone size are those of that table, but D and trimming were determined from the DNA. Of roughly 60,000 clones listed, around four fifths are singletons. The record originates from a study of blood T cell repertoires in COVID-19. At the level of the study: Italy, Spain and the United States were the sources of the convalescent and acute COVID-19 samples. The cDNA or gDNA used as material had been derived from T cells, B-cell-depleted T cells, or PBMCs.

This CDR3 region has 15 residues. CDR1 and CDR2 from the germline V gene are GTSNPN and SVGIG (reference sequence). V trimming: 0 bases; J trimming: 9 bases; junction bases outside the gene matches: 7. The sample comprised peripheral blood. The J gene is TRBJ1-6, the V gene TRBV30, with TRBD1 matching 8 bases. The origin of this receptor is a man aged 25 to 40 with COVID-19, enrolled during active disease. CDR3 amino acids: CAWSVSSRGLSPLHF. The CDR3 nucleotides read TGTGCCTGGAGTGTATCCTCCAGGGGGCTTTCACCCCTCCACTTT.